Listed below are T cell receptor beta chains from one sample, sequenced in a study of blood T cells in healthy people across ages. MiXCR, run by TCRdb on the 5' RACE reads, gives a single entry per CDR3 protein. The sample carries around 1,700,000 distinct CDR3 sequences, about 30% recorded once. Sequenced input: blood. Source of these receptors: a woman aged 30 to 39 in good health. CDR3s include the opening cysteine and the closing phenylalanine or tryptophan. Fields, in order: V gene, D gene, J gene, clone size, CDR3 DNA, CDR3 protein. A D gene is named only where the DNA matches it firmly. Size is stated for part of the rows, as once, few or many counts, or as a class when the clone is expanded.

TRBV4-3	.	TRBJ2-7	.	TGCGCCAGCAGCCAAGATCTGACTAGTGGCGAGCAGTACTTC	CASSQDLTSGEQYF
TRBV15	TRBD1	TRBJ2-7	many	TGTGCCACCAGCAGATCTGGACAGGGAAGCTCCTACGAGCAGTACTTC	CATSRSGQGSSYEQYF
TRBV5-1	.	TRBJ2-1	.	TGCGTCAGCAGCGTGAACAATGAGCAGTTCTTC	CVSSVNNEQFF
TRBV20-1	.	TRBJ2-7	many	TGCAGTGCCAGATCATCTACCTACGAGCAGTACTTC	CSARSSTYEQYF
TRBV7-3	TRBD2	TRBJ2-3	few	TGTGCCAGCAGCCACACTAGCGGGGGCCTTGGTACGCAGTATTTT	CASSHTSGGLGTQYF
TRBV11-2	.	TRBJ2-1	.	TGTGCCAGCAGTTTTTACACTGGAGGGGCGTACGAGCAGTTCTTC	CASSFYTGGAYEQFF
TRBV2	TRBD1	TRBJ1-5	.	TGTGCCAGCGGGTTAATGGGTGGAGACAGGGCGCGTCAGCCCCAGCATTTT	CASGLMGGDRARQPQHF
TRBV7-3	TRBD1	TRBJ1-6	few	TGTGCCAGCAGCTTATACCAGGGGGAAAATTCACCCCTCCACTTT	CASSLYQGENSPLHF
TRBV6-1	.	TRBJ2-2	.	TGTGCCAGCACGCAGAGGTACACCGGGGAGCTGTTTTTT	CASTQRYTGELFF
TRBV6-2/TRBV6-3	.	TRBJ2-1	.	TGTGCCAGCAGTTACAGCCCCACCCTTGGGACCTACAATGAGCAGTTCTTC	CASSYSPTLGTYNEQFF
TRBV4-1	.	TRBJ2-7	few	TGCGCCAGCAGCCAAGACCGGGACGGTGGCTACGAGCAGTACTTC	CASSQDRDGGYEQYF
TRBV12-3/TRBV12-4	TRBD2	TRBJ2-1	.	TGTGCCAGCAGTTTACGGCCTAGCGGGAGTCTGGGAGAGCAGTTCTTC	CASSLRPSGSLGEQFF
TRBV2	TRBD1	TRBJ2-7	many	TGTGCCAACAGGGGACAGGGGAACGAGCAGTACTTC	CANRGQGNEQYF
TRBV3-1	.	TRBJ2-2	.	TGTGCCAGTTACAGGACGAACACCGGGGAGCTGTTTTTT	CASYRTNTGELFF
TRBV20-1	.	TRBJ2-7	few	TGCAGTGCTAGAGATCCTAGCCCCCGGGCTTTTGAGCAGTACTTC	CSARDPSPRAFEQYF
TRBV12-3/TRBV12-4	.	TRBJ1-1	many	TGTGCCAGCAGCTTAACGGGGGGGGACACTGAAGCTTTCTTT	CASSLTGGDTEAFF
TRBV7-9	.	TRBJ2-3	.	TGTGCCAGCAGCCCCTGGACCGCTCCGGATACGCAGTATTTT	CASSPWTAPDTQYF